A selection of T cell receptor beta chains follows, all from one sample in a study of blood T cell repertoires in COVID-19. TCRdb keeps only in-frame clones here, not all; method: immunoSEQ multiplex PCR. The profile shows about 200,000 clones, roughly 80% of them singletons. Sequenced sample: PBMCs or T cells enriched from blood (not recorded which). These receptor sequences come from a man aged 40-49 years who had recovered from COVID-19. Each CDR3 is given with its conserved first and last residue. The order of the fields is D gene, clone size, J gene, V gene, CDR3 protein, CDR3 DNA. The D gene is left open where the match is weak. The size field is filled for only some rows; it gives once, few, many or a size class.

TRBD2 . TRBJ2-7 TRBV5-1 CASRGLAGSPEQYF TGCGCCAGCAGGGGACTAGCGGGATCGCCCGAGCAGTACTTC
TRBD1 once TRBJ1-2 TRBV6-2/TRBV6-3 CASSSPDRAIYGYTF TGTGCCAGCAGTTCGCCCGACAGGGCTATCTATGGCTACACCTTC
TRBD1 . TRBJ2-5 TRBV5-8 CASSFGTGLETQYF TGTGCCAGCAGCTTCGGGACAGGCCTAGAGACCCAGTACTTC
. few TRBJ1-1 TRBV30 CACSMNTEAFF TGTGCCTGCTCTATGAACACTGAAGCTTTCTTT
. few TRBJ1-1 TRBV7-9 CASSLDGDTEAFF TGTGCCAGCAGCTTAGACGGGGACACTGAAGCTTTCTTT
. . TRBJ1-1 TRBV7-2 CASSNRRVGAFF TGTGCCAGCAGCAACCGCAGGGTAGGAGCTTTCTTT
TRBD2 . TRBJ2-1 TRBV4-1 CASSQLAGQYNEQFF TGCGCCAGCAGCCAGTTAGCGGGACAATACAATGAGCAGTTCTTC
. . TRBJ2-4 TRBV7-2 CASSYREPKNIQYF TGTGCCAGCAGCTACAGGGAGCCCAAAAACATTCAGTACTTC
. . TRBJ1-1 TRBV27 CASSPRDHSGGAFF TGTGCCAGCAGTCCTCGGGACCACTCGGGGGGAGCTTTCTTT
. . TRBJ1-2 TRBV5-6 CASSSTEFYGYTF TGTGCCAGCAGCTCGACAGAATTCTATGGCTACACCTTC
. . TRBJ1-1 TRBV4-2 CASSQEGHGRLGTEAFF TGTGCCAGCAGCCAAGAGGGACACGGAAGGCTCGGCACTGAAGCTTTCTTT
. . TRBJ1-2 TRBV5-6 CASSLEGGHGDGYTF TGTGCCAGCAGCCTTGAAGGGGGACACGGCGATGGCTACACCTTC
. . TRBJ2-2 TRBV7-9 CASSSWAGTGELFF TGTGCCAGCAGCTCCTGGGCTGGAACCGGGGAGCTGTTTTTT
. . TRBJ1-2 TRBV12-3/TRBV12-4 CASTLGGFYGYTF TGTGCCAGCACCCTGGGGGGGTTCTATGGCTACACCTTC
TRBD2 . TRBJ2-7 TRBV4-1 CASSQLATSGRVSYEQYF TGCGCCAGCAGCCAGTTGGCCACTAGCGGGAGGGTCTCCTACGAGCAGTACTTC
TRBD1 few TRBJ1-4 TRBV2 CASNLGTGGDFGEKLFF TGTGCCAGCAATTTAGGGACAGGGGGAGATTTCGGTGAAAAACTGTTTTTT
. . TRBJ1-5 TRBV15 CATSSEMEVNQPQHF TGTGCCACCAGCAGTGAGATGGAGGTCAATCAGCCCCAGCATTTT
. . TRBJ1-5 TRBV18 CASSGSMGYNQPQHF TGTGCCAGCTCGGGCTCGATGGGTTACAATCAGCCCCAGCATTTT
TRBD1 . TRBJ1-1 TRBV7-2 CASSPGTANTEAFF TGTGCCAGCAGCCCTGGGACAGCGAACACTGAAGCTTTCTTT
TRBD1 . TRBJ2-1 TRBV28 CASSRDSSYNEQFF TGTGCAAGCAGCCGGGACAGCTCCTACAATGAGCAGTTCTTC
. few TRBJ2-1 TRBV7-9 CASSPTSEQFF TGTGCCAGCAGCCCGACAAGCGAGCAGTTCTTC
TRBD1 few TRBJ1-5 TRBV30 CAWSVQGNQPQHF TGTGCCTGGAGTGTACAGGGGAATCAGCCCCAGCATTTT
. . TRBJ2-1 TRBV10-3 CAISERETGGGLNNEQFF TGTGCCATCAGTGAGCGGGAGACGGGGGGCGGGTTAAACAATGAGCAGTTCTTC
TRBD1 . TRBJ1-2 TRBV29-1 CSVEGTGGANYGYTF TGCAGCGTTGAGGGGACAGGGGGAGCTAACTATGGCTACACCTTC
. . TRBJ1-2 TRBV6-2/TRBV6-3 CASSYSAGNYGYTF TGTGCCAGCAGTTACTCTGCAGGGAACTATGGCTACACCTTC
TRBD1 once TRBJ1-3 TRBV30 CASQTGSSGNTIYF TGTGCCAGCCAGACAGGGAGCTCTGGAAACACCATATATTTT
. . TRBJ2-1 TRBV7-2 CASSYWGHEQFF TGTGCCAGCAGCTACTGGGGGCACGAGCAGTTCTTC
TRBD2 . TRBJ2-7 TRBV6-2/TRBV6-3 CASSYSQTSGPLYEQYF TGTGCCAGCAGTTACTCTCAGACTAGCGGGCCTCTCTACGAGCAGTACTTC
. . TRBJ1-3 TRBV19 CASSIGVSGNTIYF TGTGCCAGTAGTATCGGGGTCTCTGGAAACACCATATATTTT
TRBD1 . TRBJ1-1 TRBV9 CASSVTGGNTEAFF TGTGCCAGCAGCGTAACAGGGGGGAACACTGAAGCTTTCTTT
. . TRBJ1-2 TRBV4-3 CASSQGGGGYTF TGCGCCAGCAGCCAAGGAGGCGGAGGCTACACCTTC
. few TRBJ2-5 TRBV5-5 CASGLGGWGEETQYF TGTGCCAGCGGGTTAGGGGGTTGGGGAGAAGAGACCCAGTACTTC
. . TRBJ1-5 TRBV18 CASSAEQGSSQHF TGTGCCAGCTCGGCGGAACAGGGATCCTCCCAGCATTTT
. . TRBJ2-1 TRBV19 CASSSHQGLSSYNEQFF TGTGCCAGTAGTTCCCACCAGGGCCTCAGCTCCTACAATGAGCAGTTCTTC
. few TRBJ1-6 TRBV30 CAWSVGSPAGPLHF TGTGCCTGGAGTGTAGGAAGCCCAGCGGGACCCCTCCACTTT
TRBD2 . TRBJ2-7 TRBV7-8 CASSLGPSGMDYEQYF TGTGCCAGCAGCTTAGGCCCTAGCGGGATGGACTACGAGCAGTACTTC
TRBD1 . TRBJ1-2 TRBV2 CASSVRDRSHYGYTF TGTGCCAGCAGTGTCCGGGACAGGAGCCACTATGGCTACACCTTC
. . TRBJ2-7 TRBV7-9 CASSLGQGTYEQYF TGTGCCAGCAGCTTAGGTCAGGGTACCTACGAGCAGTACTTC
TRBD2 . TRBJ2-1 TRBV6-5 CASSYTGGPEYNEQFF TGTGCCAGCAGTTATACGGGAGGGCCTGAATACAATGAGCAGTTCTTC
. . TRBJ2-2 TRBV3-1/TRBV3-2 CASSQGGSNTGELFF TGTGCCAGCAGCCAAGGGGGCAGCAACACCGGGGAGCTGTTTTTT
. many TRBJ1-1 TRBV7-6 CASSLRPDRRGKSEAFF TGTGCCAGCAGCTTGAGACCAGACAGGAGAGGAAAAAGTGAAGCTTTCTTT
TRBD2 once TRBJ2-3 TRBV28 CASRVLAEGTDTQYF TGTGCCAGCAGGGTACTAGCGGAGGGGACAGATACGCAGTATTTT
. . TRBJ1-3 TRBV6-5 CASRSGQISGNTIYF TGTGCCAGCAGGTCAGGACAGATCTCTGGAAACACCATATATTTT
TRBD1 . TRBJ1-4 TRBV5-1 CASSRGTGDEKLFF TGCGCCAGCAGCCGGGGGACAGGGGATGAAAAACTGTTTTTT
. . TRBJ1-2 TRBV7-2 CASSLKGLYDYTF TGTGCCAGCAGCTTAAAAGGACTCTATGACTACACCTTC
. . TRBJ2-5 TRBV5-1 CASSFGQETQYF TGCGCCAGCAGCTTCGGCCAAGAGACCCAGTACTTC
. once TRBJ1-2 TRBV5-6 CASSSGYGYTF TGTGCCAGCAGTTCAGGCTATGGCTACACCTTC
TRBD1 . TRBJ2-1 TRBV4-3 CASSHRGQGDDEQFF TGCGCCAGCAGCCATAGGGGACAGGGGGACGATGAGCAGTTCTTC
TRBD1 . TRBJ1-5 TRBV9 CASSVGGGENQPQHF TGTGCCAGCAGCGTAGGAGGGGGCGAGAATCAGCCCCAGCATTTT
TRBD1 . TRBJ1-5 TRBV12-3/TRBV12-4 CASRGTGDQPQHF TGTGCCAGCAGAGGGACAGGGGATCAGCCCCAGCATTTT
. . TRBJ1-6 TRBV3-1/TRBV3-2 CASSYGLYNSPLHF TGTGCCAGCAGCTACGGACTCTATAATTCACCCCTCCACTTT
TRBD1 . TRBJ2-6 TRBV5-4 CASSLRQGPAGANVLTF TGTGCCAGCAGCTTGCGACAGGGGCCCGCTGGGGCCAACGTCCTGACTTTC
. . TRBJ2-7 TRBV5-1 CASSLGGRLYEQYF TGCGCCAGCAGCTTGGGGGGCAGGCTATACGAGCAGTACTTC
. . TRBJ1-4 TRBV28 CASNLGRDTPEKLFF TGTGCCAGCAACCTGGGACGGGACACACCTGAAAAACTGTTTTTT
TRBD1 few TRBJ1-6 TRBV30 CAWTRDRGPYNSPLHF TGTGCCTGGACCCGGGACAGGGGGCCCTATAATTCACCCCTCCACTTT
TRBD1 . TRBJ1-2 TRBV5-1 CASSTTGGVAGYTF TGCGCCAGCAGCACGACAGGGGGCGTAGCTGGCTACACCTTC
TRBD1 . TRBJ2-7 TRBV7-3 CASSPGTEHEQYF TGTGCCAGCAGCCCCGGGACAGAGCACGAGCAGTACTTC